This T cell receptor (beta chain) was captured by sequencing in a study of T cell changes during pregnancy in multiple sclerosis. Sequenced by immunoSEQ multiplex PCR; TCRdb stores in-frame clones only, minus some. This sample has tens of thousands of clones, with about nine tenths found just once. Looked up from germline, CDR1 is SGHRS and CDR2 is YFSETQ. The junction had 12 bases not matched to a gene; V was cut back by 4 bases and J by 5 bases. CDR3 length: 17 amino acids. Sample: CD4+ T cells from peripheral blood mononuclear cells, taken in the second trimester of pregnancy. The sequence was collected from a female donor with multiple sclerosis, enrolled in a pregnancy study. The rearrangement joins TRBV5-1 to TRBJ2-5, with 12 nucleotides matching TRBD2. The CDR3 region has the DNA TGCGCCAGCAGCCGCCTAGCGGGGGGGCCCATAAGGGAGACCCAGTACTTC. Encoded protein: CASSRLAGGPIRETQYF.